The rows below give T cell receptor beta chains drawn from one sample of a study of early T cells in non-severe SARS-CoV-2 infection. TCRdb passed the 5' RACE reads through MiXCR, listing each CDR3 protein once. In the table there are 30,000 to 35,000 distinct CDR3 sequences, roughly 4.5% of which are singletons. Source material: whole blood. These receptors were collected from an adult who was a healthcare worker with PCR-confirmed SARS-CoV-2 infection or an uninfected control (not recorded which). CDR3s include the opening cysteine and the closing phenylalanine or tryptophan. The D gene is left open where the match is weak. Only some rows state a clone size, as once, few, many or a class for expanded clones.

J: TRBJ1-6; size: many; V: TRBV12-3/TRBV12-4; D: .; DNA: TGTGCCAGCAGTCCCTCGGGGGGAGATTCACCCCTCCACTTT; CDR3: CASSPSGGDSPLHF
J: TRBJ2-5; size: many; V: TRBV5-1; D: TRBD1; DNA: TGCGCCAGCAGCTGGGGGCCTACAGGGGAAACCCAGTACTTC; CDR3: CASSWGPTGETQYF
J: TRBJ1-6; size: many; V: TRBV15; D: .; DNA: TGTGCCACCAGCCCCTACGGGCAGTTCGAAGCCCACTTT; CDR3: CATSPYGQFEAHF
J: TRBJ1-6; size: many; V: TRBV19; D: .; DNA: TGTGCCAGTAGGTTCTCGACAGGAGATAATTCACCCCTCCACTTT; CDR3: CASRFSTGDNSPLHF
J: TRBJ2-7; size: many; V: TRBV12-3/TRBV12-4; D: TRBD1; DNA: TGTGCCAGCAGTTCGGACAGGGACGAGCAGTACTTC; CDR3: CASSSDRDEQYF
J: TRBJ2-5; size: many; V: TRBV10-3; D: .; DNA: TGTGCCATCAGTGGGCCCACTCTACAAGAGACCCAGTACTTC; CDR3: CAISGPTLQETQYF
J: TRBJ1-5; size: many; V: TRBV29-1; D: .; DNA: TGCAGCGTGGCGGGGACAATTGTGCCCCAGCATTTT; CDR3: CSVAGTIVPQHF
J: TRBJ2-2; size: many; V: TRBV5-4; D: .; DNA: TGTGCCAGCAGCTTGGGATCTGGGAACACCGGGGAGCTGTTTTTT; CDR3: CASSLGSGNTGELFF
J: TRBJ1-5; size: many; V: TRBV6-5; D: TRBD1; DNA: TGTGCCAGCAGACAAGGGACAGCGATTAGCAATCAGCCCCAGCATTTT; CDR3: CASRQGTAISNQPQHF
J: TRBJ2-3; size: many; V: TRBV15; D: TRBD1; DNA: TGTGCCACCAGAGCGGACAGGGTGGGCACAGATACGCAGTATTTT; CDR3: CATRADRVGTDTQYF
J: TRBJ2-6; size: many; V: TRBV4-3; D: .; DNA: TGCGCCAGCAGATCCTCTGGGGCCAACGTCCTGACTTTC; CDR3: CASRSSGANVLTF
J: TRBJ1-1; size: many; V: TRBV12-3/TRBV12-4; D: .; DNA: TGTGCCAGCAGTTTTTCGGTAGGGGGGTCGGGTACTGAAGCTTTCTTT; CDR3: CASSFSVGGSGTEAFF
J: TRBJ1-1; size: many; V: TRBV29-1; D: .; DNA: TGCAGCTTCTATGACACTGAAGCTTTCTTT; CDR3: CSFYDTEAFF
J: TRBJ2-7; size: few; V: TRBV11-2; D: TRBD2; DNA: TGTGCCAGCAGCTATCTAGCGGGAGTAGGCGAGCAGTACTTC; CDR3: CASSYLAGVGEQYF
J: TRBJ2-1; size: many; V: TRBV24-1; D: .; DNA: TGTGCCACCAGTGATTACGACCAACCATACAATGAGCAGTTCTTC; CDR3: CATSDYDQPYNEQFF
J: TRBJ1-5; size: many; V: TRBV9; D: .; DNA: TGTGCCAGCAGCGTAGATGGCAAAGGCGGACAGCCCCAGCATTTT; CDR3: CASSVDGKGGQPQHF
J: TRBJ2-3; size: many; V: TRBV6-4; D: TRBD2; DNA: TGTGCCAGCAGTCCCCTAGCGGGGGGCACAGATACGCAGTATTTT; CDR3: CASSPLAGGTDTQYF
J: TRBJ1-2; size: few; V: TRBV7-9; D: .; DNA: TGTGCCAGCGGGCAGACTGGCTACACCTTC; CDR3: CASGQTGYTF
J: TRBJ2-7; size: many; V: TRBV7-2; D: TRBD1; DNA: TGTGCCAGCAGCTTATCGACAGGGAGTTTGTACGAGCAGTACTTC; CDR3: CASSLSTGSLYEQYF
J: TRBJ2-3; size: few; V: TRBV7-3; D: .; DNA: TGTGCCAGCAGCGGGGACTCCGGTACGCAGTATTTT; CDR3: CASSGDSGTQYF
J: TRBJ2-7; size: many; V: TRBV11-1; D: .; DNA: TGTGCCAGCAGCTACCGCCAGGGAGAAACCAACGAGCAGTACTTC; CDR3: CASSYRQGETNEQYF
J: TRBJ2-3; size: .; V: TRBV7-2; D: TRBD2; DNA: TGTGCCAGCAGAGGACTAGCGGGGACAGATACGCAGTATTTT; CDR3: CASRGLAGTDTQYF
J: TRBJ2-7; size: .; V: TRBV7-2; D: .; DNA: TGTGCCAGCAGCCCCACTCGGTATACCGGCTACGAGCAGTACTTC; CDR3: CASSPTRYTGYEQYF
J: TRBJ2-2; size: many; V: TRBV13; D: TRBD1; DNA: TGTGCCAGCAGCCCCCGCTATAGGGGGCGGAAGGACACCGGGGAGCTGTTTTTT; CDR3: CASSPRYRGRKDTGELFF
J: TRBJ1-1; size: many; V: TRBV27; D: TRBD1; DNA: TGTGCCAGCAGTTTTGACAGGGGGCCATTGAACACTGAAGCTTTCTTT; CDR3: CASSFDRGPLNTEAFF
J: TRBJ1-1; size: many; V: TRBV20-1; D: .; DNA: TGCAGTGCGGTAGACCTGAACACTGAAGCTTTCTTT; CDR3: CSAVDLNTEAFF
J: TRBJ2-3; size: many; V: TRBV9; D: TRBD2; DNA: TGTGCCAGCAGCGTAGGGCCAGGACTAGCGGGGGCGCCTAGCACAGATACGCAGTATTTT; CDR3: CASSVGPGLAGAPSTDTQYF
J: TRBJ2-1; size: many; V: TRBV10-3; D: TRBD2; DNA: TGTGCCACCACCTTAGCGGGGGGGCTCAATGAGCAGTTCTTC; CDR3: CATTLAGGLNEQFF
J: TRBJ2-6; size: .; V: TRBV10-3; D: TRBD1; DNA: TGTGCCATCAGCAGGGACAGCACCTCTGGGGCCAACGTCCTGACTTTC; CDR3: CAISRDSTSGANVLTF
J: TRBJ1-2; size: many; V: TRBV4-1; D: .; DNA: TGCGCCAGCAGCCAAGGAGGGGGTGGAAGTAACTATGGCTACACCTTC; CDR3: CASSQGGGGSNYGYTF
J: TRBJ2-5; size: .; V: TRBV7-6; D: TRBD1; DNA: TGTGCCAGCAGCTCCCCAGGACAGGGGCCCTCATTCCCCACAGAGACCCAGTACTTC; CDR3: CASSSPGQGPSFPTETQYF
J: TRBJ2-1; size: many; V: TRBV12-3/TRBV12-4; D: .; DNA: TGTGCCAGCAGTCCGCCCAGCGGTGACAATGAGCAGTTCTTC; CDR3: CASSPPSGDNEQFF
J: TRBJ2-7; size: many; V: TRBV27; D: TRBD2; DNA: TGTGCCAGCAGTCGGCGCTCTAGCGGGACCTACTCCTACGAGCAGTACTTC; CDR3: CASSRRSSGTYSYEQYF
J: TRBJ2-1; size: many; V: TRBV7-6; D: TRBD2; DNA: TGTGCCAGCAGTTCAGAGGCCAGCGGGGGCTCTACCTACAATGAGCAGTTCTTC; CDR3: CASSSEASGGSTYNEQFF
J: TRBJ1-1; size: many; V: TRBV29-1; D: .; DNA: TGCAGCGCCTCCGGAGGGAGGGACACTGAAGCTTTCTTT; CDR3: CSASGGRDTEAFF
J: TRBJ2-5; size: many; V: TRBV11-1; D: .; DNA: TGTGCCAGCAGCACCAGAGCGGAGACCCAGTACTTC; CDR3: CASSTRAETQYF
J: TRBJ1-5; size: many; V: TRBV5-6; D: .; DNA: TGTGCCAGCAGCTTCTCAGGGGAAAGCAATCAGCCCCAGCATTTT; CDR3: CASSFSGESNQPQHF
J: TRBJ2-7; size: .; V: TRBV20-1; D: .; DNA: TGCAGTGCCTCGGACCCTGGGTCCTACGAGCAGTACTTC; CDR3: CSASDPGSYEQYF
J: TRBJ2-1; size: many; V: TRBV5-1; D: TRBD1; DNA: TGCGCCAGCAGCTTGGGACAGGGGGCCAATGAGCAGTTCTTC; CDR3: CASSLGQGANEQFF
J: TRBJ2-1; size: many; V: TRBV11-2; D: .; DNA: TGTGCCAGCAGTCAGGGGGGAGGTTCCCTCTACAATGAGCAGTTCTTC; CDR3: CASSQGGGSLYNEQFF
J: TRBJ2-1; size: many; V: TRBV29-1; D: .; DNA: TGCAGCGTTGAAAGGAGGGGGAATTACAATGAGCAGTTCTTC; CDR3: CSVERRGNYNEQFF
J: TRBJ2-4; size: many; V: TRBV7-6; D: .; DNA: TGTGCCAGCAGCTTACAGACCCCGCCCGGGGGCATTCAGTACTTC; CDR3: CASSLQTPPGGIQYF
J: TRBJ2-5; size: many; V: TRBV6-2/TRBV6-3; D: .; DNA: TGTGCCAGCAGTTTCCAGGGATTGGAGACCCAGTACTTC; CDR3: CASSFQGLETQYF
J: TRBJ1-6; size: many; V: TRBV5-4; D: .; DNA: TGTGCCAGCAGCGAGGGACGGGATAATTCACCCCTCCACTTT; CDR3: CASSEGRDNSPLHF
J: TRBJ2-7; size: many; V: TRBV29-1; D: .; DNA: TGCAGCGCCCGGGGAGGTCCCTACGAGCAGTACTTC; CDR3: CSARGGPYEQYF
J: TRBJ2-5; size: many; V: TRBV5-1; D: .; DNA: TGCGCCAGCAGCTTGGTGGGGGGACAAGAGACCCAGTACTTC; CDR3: CASSLVGGQETQYF
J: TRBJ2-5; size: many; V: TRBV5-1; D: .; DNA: TGCGCCAGCAGCCTCCGGGCCTCTCAAGAGACCCAGTACTTC; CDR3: CASSLRASQETQYF
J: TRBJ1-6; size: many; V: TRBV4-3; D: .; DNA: TGCGCCAGCAGCCAAGTTCAGACCTATAATTCACCCCTCCACTTT; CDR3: CASSQVQTYNSPLHF